This entry features one T cell receptor (beta chain) sequence. Its cognate antigen is unknown. This sample was taken from a study of cytomegalovirus exposure and HLA in healthy donors. In the study overall: Roughly four fifths of approximately 400 genotyped donors fell in the Caucasian-associated ancestry cluster. General study results and limits: According to a later analysis, most TCR beta chains associated with CMV appeared HLA-restricted.

Primers: 60 Vbeta forward and 13 Jbeta reverse. Sequencing was performed with immunoSEQ multiplex PCR; in TCRdb, only in-frame clones are kept and a portion is missing. This table holds about 39,000 clones. The CDR3 is 16 amino acids. Germline assignment: CDR1 SEHNR and CDR2 FQNEAQ (reference sequence). Trimming took 3 bases from V and 5 from J, leaving 19 bases between them. Material: PBMCs. The TCR originated in a male donor in good health and CMV-seronegative. The rearrangement joins TRBV7-9 to TRBJ1-1; D is possibly TRBD1 (5 bases). The CDR3: CASSFNNQGSGTEAFF. CDR3 DNA sequence: TGTGCCAGCAGCTTTAATAACCAGGGAAGCGGGACTGAAGCTTTCTTT.